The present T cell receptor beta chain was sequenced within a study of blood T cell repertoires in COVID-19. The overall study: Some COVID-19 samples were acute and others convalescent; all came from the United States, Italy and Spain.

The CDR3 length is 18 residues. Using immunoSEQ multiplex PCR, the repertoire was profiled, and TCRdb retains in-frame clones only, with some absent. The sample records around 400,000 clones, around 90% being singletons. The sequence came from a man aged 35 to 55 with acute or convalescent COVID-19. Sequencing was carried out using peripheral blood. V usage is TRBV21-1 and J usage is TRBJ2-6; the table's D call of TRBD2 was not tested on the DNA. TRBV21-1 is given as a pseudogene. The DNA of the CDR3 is TGTGCCAGCAGCAAAAAGGAGGGGCCCTCCTCTGGGGCCAACGTCCTGACTTTC. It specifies CASSKKEGPSSGANVLTF.